The 18 T cell receptor beta chains below were found in one sample sequenced in a study of beta chain features in type 1 diabetes. Isolated RNA was reverse transcribed in full, so expressed TCRB transcripts were sequenced. Sequencing used immunoSEQ multiplex PCR; TCRdb keeps in-frame clones, though not all of them. The sample has about 150,000 clones, around 10% seen once; the top ten hold roughly 2%. The sequencing sample was made of central memory CD4+ T cells from blood. Every receptor here comes from a man between 18 and 29 years old in good health.

The sample holds many counts of this clone. The chain has TRBV18 and TRBJ2-7, with D possibly being TRBD1 or TRBD2 (6 bases each). Germline CDR1 reads KGHSH; CDR2 reads LQKENI. The V and J ends lost 3 bases and 5 bases respectively, with 14 bases between them. CDR3 length: 14 amino acids. CDR3 sequence (DNA): TGTGCCAGCTCACCCACACAGGGCGGGAACGAGCAGTACTTC. Translated: CASSPTQGGNEQYF.

The chain uses TRBV6-5 and TRBJ2-7; D tentatively reads TRBD1 or TRBD2 (6 bases each). Trimming cost V 6 bases and J 7 bases, with 19 bases left between them. CDR1 and CDR2 (germline): MNHEY, SVGAGI. The CDR3 is 14 amino acids. The CDR3 loop reads CASSSREGGREQYF. DNA for the CDR3: TGTGCCAGCAGCTCCAGAGAGGGGGGCCGGGAGCAGTACTTC.

This clone appeared a few times. The chain recombines TRBV7-2 with TRBJ2-7; D possibly corresponds to TRBD2 (5 bases). Germline CDR1 is SGHTA and CDR2 is FQGNSA. V was pared by 5 bases and J by 4 bases, with 18 bases between. The CDR3 contains 15 residues. The DNA for the CDR3 is TGTGCCAGCAGCACACGTGAGGGTTTGGGGTACGAGCAGTACTTC. This sequence encodes CASSTREGLGYEQYF.

This clone occurred many times. This chain uses TRBV30 with TRBJ2-7; no definite D call. The CDR3 contains 14 residues. Germline loops: CDR1 GTSNPN, CDR2 SVGIG (reference sequence). V shed 2 bases and J shed 7 bases, with 18 bases lying between them. CDR3 residues: CAWSSTGYLGEQYF. CDR3 DNA sequence: TGTGCCTGGAGTTCTACCGGGTACCTCGGGGAGCAGTACTTC.

V is TRBV29-1 and J is TRBJ2-5; D is possibly TRBD1 or TRBD2 (6 bases each). Germline assignment: CDR1 SQVTM and CDR2 ANQGSEA. With 3 bases removed from V and 4 bases from J, the gap between germline ends came to 9 bases. The CDR3 has 12 residues. In nucleotides, the CDR3 is TGCAGCGTTGAGGGGGGCTCAGAGACCCAGTACTTC. Translating gives CSVEGGSETQYF. The full variable domain, its missing parts supplied by reference TRBV29-1 and TRBJ2-5, is SAVISQKPSRDICQRGTSLTIQCQVDSQVTMMFWYRQQPGQSLTLIATANQGSEATYESGFVIDKFPISRPNLTFSTLTVSNMSPEDSSIYLCSVEGGSETQYFGPGTRLLVL.

The chain is built from TRBV7-9 and TRBJ2-7; 7 bases are shared with TRBD2. With V trimmed by 7 bases and J by 4 bases, 4 bases remained unmatched. Germline V gene data show CDR1 as SEHNR and CDR2 as FQNEAQ (reference sequence). The CDR3 sequence is 12 residues long. CDR3 in DNA: TGTGCCAGCATGGCGGGGGATTACGAGCAGTACTTC. Protein sequence: CASMAGDYEQYF.

The rearrangement links TRBV7-2 to TRBJ2-7, with no clear D. Trimming removed 5 bases from V and 0 bases from J, with 8 bases in between. The CDR3 spans 13 residues. Germline CDR1 SGHTA, CDR2 FQGNSA. CDR3 loop: CASSASPSYEQYF. The CDR3 coding sequence is TGTGCCAGCAGCGCTTCCCCCTCCTACGAGCAGTACTTC.

J is TRBJ2-7 and V is TRBV7-9, with a tentative D call TRBD2 (6 bases). Germline loops: CDR1 SEHNR, CDR2 FQNEAQ (reference sequence). Between the trimmed V and J ends, which lost 1 base and 2 bases, there was a span of 15 bases. The CDR3 loop spans 16 amino acids. The CDR3 here is CASSLGRAGSTYEQYF. CDR3 bases: TGTGCCAGCAGCTTAGGGAGGGCAGGGTCTACCTACGAGCAGTACTTC.

This chain joins TRBV7-2 and TRBJ1-6; possible D gene TRBD1, 5 bases. Trimming left V 2 bases short and J 7 bases short, with 15 bases between. The CDR3 consists of 16 residues. Germline V gives CDR1 SGHTA, CDR2 FQGNSA. The CDR3 DNA is TGTGCCAGCAGCTTAACCTTTAGCCAGGGCAATTCACCCCTCCACTTT. It encodes CASSLTFSQGNSPLHF.

The V and J genes are TRBV7-3 and TRBJ2-3; 8 nucleotides match TRBD2. The J segment lost 3 bases and the V segment lost 1 base, leaving 3 bases of the junction unmatched. This CDR3 is built from 15 residues. The germline CDR1 and CDR2 sequences are SGHTA and FQGTGA. CDR3 coding DNA: TGTGCCAGCAGCTTAAAACTAGCGGATACAGATACGCAGTATTTT. It specifies CASSLKLADTDTQYF.

The genes are TRBV9 and TRBJ2-7, with D possibly being TRBD2 (6 bases). Germline loops: CDR1 SGDLS, CDR2 YYNGEE. V dropped 5 bases and J dropped 2 bases, with 17 bases sitting between them. The CDR3 covers 15 residues. The CDR3 DNA reads as TGTGCCAGCAGTCCCCGGGGGACTCGGGCCTACGAGCAGTACTTC. Encoded protein: CASSPRGTRAYEQYF.

This clone showed up just a few times. V gene TRBV4-2 combines with J gene TRBJ2-1; TRBD1 might be the D (6 bases). The CDR3 extends over 15 amino acids. The germline V gene encodes CDR1 LGHNA and CDR2 YNFKEQ. V lost 4 bases and J 0 bases, leaving 10 bases between the germline ends. CDR3 in amino acids: CASSLRDNSYNEQFF. The DNA for the CDR3 is TGTGCCAGCAGCCTAAGGGACAACTCCTACAATGAGCAGTTCTTC.

This clone is medium-sized. CDR3: CASSTGLAGGQAQYF. CDR3 bases: TGTGCCAGCAGCACGGGACTAGCGGGGGGCCAGGCCCAGTACTTC. This sequence joins TRBV5-4 and TRBJ2-5; 15 bases are a match to TRBD2. This CDR3 comprises 15 residues. J lost 9 bases, V lost 4 bases, and 7 bases had no gene match. Germline CDR1 and CDR2: SGHNT and YYREEE (reference sequence).

This clone was found a few times. Just one base apart from a much larger clone, this may be a read error. The sample carries other DNA sequences with the same CDR3. The chain has TRBV5-4 and TRBJ2-7; 7 positions agree with TRBD1. CDR3 length equals 15 residues. CDR1 and CDR2 (germline): SGHNT, YYREEE (reference sequence). Trimming removed 0 bases from V and 2 bases from J; junction bases left unmatched: 5. The DNA of the CDR3 is TGTGCCAGCAGCTTGGGGCAGGGGGTAGCCTACGAGCAGTACTTC. Amino acids: CASSLGQGVAYEQYF.

The table lists this clone with many counts. V and J are TRBV28 and TRBJ2-7; 8 positions agree with TRBD1. V was pared by 2 bases and J by 1 base, with 7 bases of the junction left unmatched. Germline V gives CDR1 MDHEN, CDR2 SYDVKM. The CDR3 runs to 16 residues. CDR3 bases: TGTGCCAGCAGTTTAACTCTTCGGGACAGGTCCTACGAGCAGTACTTC. Encoded protein: CASSLTLRDRSYEQYF.

This rearrangement joins TRBV28 to TRBJ2-7; D assignment may be TRBD1 or TRBD2 (5 bases each). There are 15 residues in the CDR3. The V gene's germline CDR1 is MDHEN and CDR2 SYDVKM. V was trimmed by 5 bases and J by 2 bases, leaving 16 bases between them. DNA for the CDR3: TGTGCCAGCAGTCCCCGGGGACGGAAAACCTACGAGCAGTACTTC. Encoded protein: CASSPRGRKTYEQYF. Together with reference TRBV28 and TRBJ2-7, the CDR3 gives the full variable domain: DVKVTQSSRYLVKRTGEKVFLECVQDMDHENMFWYRQDPGLGLRLIYFSYDVKMKEKGDIPEGYSVSREKKERFSLILESASTNQTSMYLCASSPRGRKTYEQYFGPGTRLTVT.

This clone was observed at least ten times. As DNA, the CDR3 is TGTGCCAGCAGCCAGGCCCGATTTGGCAGGGGGTACGAGCAGTACTTC. Translation: CASSQARFGRGYEQYF. The chain employs TRBV4-2 and TRBJ2-7, with 7 bases fitting TRBD1. Germline-derived CDR1 and CDR2 are LGHNA and YNFKEQ. J gave up 4 bases and V 3 bases, and 12 bases lay outside the gene matches. The CDR3 is 16 residues long.

This clone was seen only a few times. CDR3 coding DNA: TGTGCCAGCAGCGCAAAGACAGTTGGGAACACTGAAGCTTTCTTT. It is translated as CASSAKTVGNTEAFF. The rearrangement links TRBV28 to TRBJ1-1; maybe TRBD1 (5 bases). In germline, CDR1 is MDHEN, CDR2 SYDVKM. The ends were cut back, 6 bases at V and 1 base at J, with 15 bases in the middle. The CDR3 is 15 residues long.